A selection of T cell receptor beta chains follows, all from one sample in a study of spatial heterogeneity in lung cancer. Each CDR3 protein is one row after TCRdb ran MiXCR on the 5' RACE reads. The table lists under 30,000 distinct CDR3 sequences, about 6% of them singletons. Sequencing used PBMCs, obtained at follow-up. These TCRs come from a male donor with early-stage non-small cell lung cancer. Each CDR3 is given without its conserved first and last residue.

v_call	cdr3_aa
TRBV5-5	ASSKEGGSNTGELF
TRBV15	ATSRDKTDTQY
TRBV20-1	SASDTGGILYGYT
TRBV7-9	ASSLAGSMNTEAF
TRBV7-2	ASSLAGASGNTIY
TRBV5-1	ASSLAGDTEAF
TRBV20-1	SASVGGGYT
TRBV30	AWQRQGDQPQH
TRBV18	ASPRPGLVGTGELF
TRBV27	ASSFSNSPLH
TRBV20-1	SARSLAGTDTQY
TRBV12-3/TRBV12-4	ASSFRAGVRGHTEAF
TRBV2	ASRGLVTSTDTQY
TRBV4-3	ASSQGRTGAPYNEQF
TRBV19	ASSIGFGGTTDTQY
TRBV20-1	SATGNTGELF
TRBV7-3	ASSLSGSGTWETQY
TRBV2	ASSELVIQY
TRBV15	ATSSPRLAGADEQF
TRBV12-3/TRBV12-4	ASSFVGVNTEAF
TRBV14	ASSRDFTPTDTQY
TRBV12-3/TRBV12-4	ASSLRGPEAF
TRBV12-3/TRBV12-4	ASSPWGAGYEQY
TRBV11-1	ASSYSGGSYEQY
TRBV7-9	ASSLDAGGAPLH
TRBV11-1	ASSRYNEQF
TRBV7-2	ASTLSIRETQY
TRBV7-8	ASRQTGGHNEQF
TRBV3-1	ASSRTGSEQY
TRBV5-1	ASSPGTSGPQETQY
TRBV20-1	SARETIYEQY
TRBV24-1	ATSSYQETQY
TRBV20-1	SALQGGNGYT
TRBV19	ASRSLGDQETQY
TRBV5-1	ASSLGDFDTDTQY
TRBV10-3	AIGGGGELF
TRBV27	ASSRGQGPDEQF
TRBV18	ASSPPSHRPNTEAF
TRBV28	ASSSLGTLNYEQY
TRBV9	ASSVAPVTNEKLF
TRBV12-3/TRBV12-4	ASSYSDNLQF
TRBV25-1	ASSRSGYVGNQPQH
TRBV7-9	ASSLLGHEQY
TRBV9	ASTAGGGASDTQY
TRBV24-1	ATSDLDTGELF
TRBV11-3	ASSLDKNEQF
TRBV20-1	SARDQGRAETQY
TRBV4-3	ASSLRTGGLQEQY
TRBV6-2/TRBV6-3	ASREGTGRNEKLF
TRBV7-3	ASSFSAGGLNEQF
TRBV7-9	ASKGGLYNEQF
TRBV20-1	SARGGGASTDTQY